These 4 T cell receptor beta chains came from one sample sequenced in a study of blood T cell repertoires in COVID-19 (dated by TCRdb to about 2020). Receptors were amplified or captured by the immunoSEQ multiplex PCR assay. TCRdb holds this immuneACCESS table with in-frame rearrangements only. Some clones are missing; in checked studies, unresolved V genes explain under half, and the rest has no known cause. For this sample there are 120,000 or so clones; about 77% appear just once. The top ten hold approximately 25% of the sample. Sequenced: peripheral blood. These receptors were collected from a human donor in a cohort sampled during active COVID-19.

The chain is built from TRBV2 and TRBJ2-7; 13 nucleotides match TRBD2. V lost 11 bases, J lost 2 bases, and 6 bases stayed unmatched. Germline CDR1 and CDR2: SNHLY and FYNNEI. The CDR3 has 14 amino acids. Here the CDR3 reads CARTSGSSPYEQYF. CDR3 nucleotide sequence: TGTGCCCGGACTAGCGGGAGTTCCCCCTACGAGCAGTACTTC.

This clone was seen only a few times. The chain combines TRBV19 with TRBJ2-7; 11 nucleotides match TRBD1. The CDR3 length is 13 residues. In germline, CDR1 is LNHDA, CDR2 SQIVND (reference sequence). Trimming took 6 bases from V and 4 from J; bases not matched to a gene: 2. Written as DNA, the CDR3 is TGTGCCAGTAGGGGACAGGGGGATTACGAGCAGTACTTC. This gives the protein CASRGQGDYEQYF.

CDR3 nucleotide sequence: TGTGCCAGCAGCTTGCGCGGGACCGGGACTGATTGGATAGGAAACACCATATATTTT. Translated, it gives CASSLRGTGTDWIGNTIYF. The chain has TRBV5-5 and TRBJ1-3; a weak D match, TRBD1 (5 bases). Germline V gene sequence: CDR1 SGHKS, CDR2 YYEKEE (reference sequence). Trimming took 1 base from V and 4 from J, leaving 24 bases between them. The CDR3 has 19 residues.

Comment on this clone: Different DNA sequences within this sample yield the same CDR3. The V gene is TRBV18, the J gene TRBJ2-3; 8 bases line up with TRBD1. The CDR3 contains 13 residues. CDR1 is KGHSH and CDR2 is LQKENI in the germline V gene. With V trimmed by 2 bases and J by 5 bases, 0 bases remained unmatched. CDR3 region: CASSPTGGDTQYF. The DNA for the CDR3 is TGTGCCAGCTCACCAACAGGGGGAGATACGCAGTATTTT.